Listed below are T cell receptor beta chains from one sample, sequenced in a study of vaccination effects on CD4 cells after COVID-19. These receptors are not linked to any known antigen. Profiled with immunoSEQ multiplex PCR; TCRdb holds only in-frame clones, not every one. The sample gives just under 60,000 clones, about 78% of which show up once; 1.5% to 2.5% is in the top ten. Sample: CD4+ T cells from PBMCs cultured with HCoV-OC43 spike peptides, taken after COVID-19 vaccination. All receptors come from a human donor who received a COVID-19 vaccine. Both conserved end residues are part of each CDR3. The order of the fields is CDR3 DNA, CDR3 protein, clone size, V gene, D gene, J gene. A D gene is named only where the DNA matches it firmly. Clone size is given for some rows only: seen once, a few or many times, or a class if the clone is expanded.

cdr3_nt: TGCGCCAGCAGCTCATCCCCAACCGGGACTAGGATCGGGGAGCTGTTTTTT
cdr3_aa: CASSSSPTGTRIGELFF
clone_size: -
v_call: TRBV5-1
d_call: TRBD2
j_call: TRBJ2-2

cdr3_nt: TGTGCCAGCAGCTTCCCCCGGGACCATGTTTCTAATGAAAAACTGTTTTTT
cdr3_aa: CASSFPRDHVSNEKLFF
clone_size: -
v_call: TRBV13
d_call: -
j_call: TRBJ1-4

cdr3_nt: TGTGCCAGCAGCGGCGACGTAATTGTGACTGAAGCTTTCTTT
cdr3_aa: CASSGDVIVTEAFF
clone_size: -
v_call: TRBV7-3
d_call: -
j_call: TRBJ1-1

cdr3_nt: TGTGCCAGCGAAGGAAGGCCTGGGCACAATGAGCAGTTCTTC
cdr3_aa: CASEGRPGHNEQFF
clone_size: -
v_call: TRBV5-6
d_call: -
j_call: TRBJ2-1

cdr3_nt: TGTGCCAGTAGTCCTGGGAGGGCCCAGCCCCAGCATTTT
cdr3_aa: CASSPGRAQPQHF
clone_size: -
v_call: TRBV19
d_call: -
j_call: TRBJ1-5

cdr3_nt: TGTGCCAGCAGCTTACGGGGGGGCGGGGAGGTCCTCAATGAGCAGTTCTTC
cdr3_aa: CASSLRGGGEVLNEQFF
clone_size: -
v_call: TRBV7-9
d_call: TRBD2
j_call: TRBJ2-1

cdr3_nt: TGTGCCAGTAGTCGGGGTGCCTCCTACAATGAGCAGTTCTTC
cdr3_aa: CASSRGASYNEQFF
clone_size: -
v_call: TRBV19
d_call: -
j_call: TRBJ2-1

cdr3_nt: TGTGCCTGGAGAAACTCTGGGGCCAACGTCCTGACTTTC
cdr3_aa: CAWRNSGANVLTF
clone_size: -
v_call: TRBV30
d_call: -
j_call: TRBJ2-6

cdr3_nt: TGTGCCATCAGTGAATACTATGGCTACACCTTC
cdr3_aa: CAISEYYGYTF
clone_size: -
v_call: TRBV10-3
d_call: -
j_call: TRBJ1-2

cdr3_nt: TGTGCCAGCAGAGGGACTAGCGGGTACACCGGGGAGCTGTTTTTT
cdr3_aa: CASRGTSGYTGELFF
clone_size: -
v_call: TRBV2
d_call: TRBD2
j_call: TRBJ2-2

cdr3_nt: TGCGCCAGCACCCTTTTCTTAAGCTCCTACAATGAGCAGTTCTTC
cdr3_aa: CASTLFLSSYNEQFF
clone_size: -
v_call: TRBV5-1
d_call: -
j_call: TRBJ2-1

cdr3_nt: TGCGCCAGCAGCTTGGGAAGGCAGGGGATAGCCAAAAACATTCAGTACTTC
cdr3_aa: CASSLGRQGIAKNIQYF
clone_size: -
v_call: TRBV5-1
d_call: -
j_call: TRBJ2-4

cdr3_nt: TGTGCCAGCAGTCGAACCGGGACAGGCTCTGGAAACACCATATATTTT
cdr3_aa: CASSRTGTGSGNTIYF
clone_size: -
v_call: TRBV6-6
d_call: TRBD1
j_call: TRBJ1-3

cdr3_nt: TGTGCCAGCAGTTTACCTCAGGGGATCCCAGTCCAAGAGACCCAGTACTTC
cdr3_aa: CASSLPQGIPVQETQYF
clone_size: -
v_call: TRBV28
d_call: -
j_call: TRBJ2-5

cdr3_nt: TGTGCCAGCTCTCCTCCGGAGGGTACCTATGGCTACACCTTC
cdr3_aa: CASSPPEGTYGYTF
clone_size: few
v_call: TRBV18
d_call: -
j_call: TRBJ1-2

cdr3_nt: TGTGCCAGCAGCGTAGATCTAGCCGGATTCCAGTATTTT
cdr3_aa: CASSVDLAGFQYF
clone_size: -
v_call: TRBV9
d_call: -
j_call: TRBJ2-3

cdr3_nt: TGTGCCAGCAGTTACCTCGAAGGCCGCACTGAAGCTTTCTTT
cdr3_aa: CASSYLEGRTEAFF
clone_size: -
v_call: TRBV6-5
d_call: -
j_call: TRBJ1-1

cdr3_nt: TGCGCCAGCAGCTTGATCGGGGTACAGATCTACAATGAGCAGTTCTTC
cdr3_aa: CASSLIGVQIYNEQFF
clone_size: -
v_call: TRBV5-1
d_call: -
j_call: TRBJ2-1

cdr3_nt: TGCGCCAGCAGCCCTAACAGGGTGGGTCGTGAAAAACTGTTTTTT
cdr3_aa: CASSPNRVGREKLFF
clone_size: -
v_call: TRBV5-1
d_call: -
j_call: TRBJ1-4